The 27 T cell receptor beta chains presented below share a single source sample, sequenced in a study of shared clonotypes between healthy human individuals. The naive CD8 fraction comprised CD45RO-negative cells positively selected for CCR7 and excluded terminally differentiated effector memory CD45RA+ cells. Here immunoSEQ multiplex PCR was the method, and the copy in TCRdb shows in-frame clones only, minus some. Of 800,000 or so clones listed, 95% to 97% were seen once; the top ten hold about 0.21%. Sequencing was carried out using naive CD8+ T cells sorted from blood. Every receptor here comes from a man aged 30 to 45 in good health.

The chain recombines TRBV28 with TRBJ1-4; TRBD1 aligns across 7 bases. The CDR3 sequence is 14 residues long. The germline CDR1 and CDR2 sequences are MDHEN and SYDVKM. V lost 10 bases and J lost 4; bases outside the gene matches: 9. The CDR3 here is CATTGTAYNEKLFF. The CDR3 coding sequence is TGTGCCACCACAGGGACAGCTTATAATGAAAAACTGTTTTTT.

The V and J genes are TRBV10-2 and TRBJ2-7; maybe TRBD1 (6 bases). Deletions cut 8 bases from V and 2 bases from J, with 13 bases between. CDR3 length equals 13 residues. Germline-derived CDR1 and CDR2 are WSHSY and SAAADI. The CDR3 DNA is TGCGCCAGCGGGGGCCCGAATACCTACGAGCAGTACTTC. Its protein product is CASGGPNTYEQYF.

The rearrangement uses TRBV4-3 and TRBJ2-7, with 8 bases lining up with TRBD1. This CDR3 region has 14 residues. After removal of 3 bases from V and 3 bases from J, the junction contained 4 bases not matched to a gene. Per germline, CDR1 LGHNA and CDR2 YSLEER. The CDR3 sequence: CASSHGQGRYEQYF. CDR3 DNA: TGCGCCAGCAGCCACGGACAGGGACGCTACGAGCAGTACTTC.

V is TRBV2 and J is TRBJ1-4, with a possible D match to TRBD1 (6 bases). Germline CDR1 is SNHLY and CDR2 is FYNNEI. V lost 1 base and J 5 bases, leaving 23 bases between the germline ends. The CDR3 is made up of 19 amino acids. CDR3 nucleotides: TGTGCCAGCAGTGAAGGACTAATCGTCGGTGGACAGCTAAATGAAAAACTGTTTTTT. The encoded protein is CASSEGLIVGGQLNEKLFF. The entire variable domain, with the rest obtained from reference TRBV2 and TRBJ1-4, is as follows: EPEVTQTPSHQVTQMGQEVILRCVPISNHLYFYWYRQILGQKVEFLVSFYNNEISEKSEIFDDQFSVERPDGSNFTLKIRSTKLEDSAMYFCASSEGLIVGGQLNEKLFFGSGTQLSVL.

This rearrangement joins TRBV5-1 to TRBJ1-1; TRBD1 matches at 8 bases. There are 14 residues in the CDR3. Trimming took 4 bases from V and 1 from J; bases not matched to a gene: 3. CDR1 is SGHRS and CDR2 is YFSETQ in the germline V gene. The DNA of the CDR3 is TGCGCCAGCAGCGTAGGACAGGGGAACACTGAAGCTTTCTTT. Amino acids: CASSVGQGNTEAFF.

The genes are TRBV29-1 and TRBJ1-3, with TRBD1 matching 7 bases. Looked up from germline, CDR1 is SQVTM and CDR2 is ANQGSEA. J was trimmed by 4 bases and V by 3 bases; bases with no gene match: 0. The CDR3 is 12 amino acids. DNA for the CDR3: TGCAGCGTTGAGGACAGGGGAAACACCATATATTTT. Protein product: CSVEDRGNTIYF.

The rearrangement joins TRBV23-1 to TRBJ2-5; 10 bases are shared with TRBD1. TRBV23-1 is noted as an ORF with a role that remains uncertain. CDR3 length equals 16 residues. V lost 6 bases to trimming and J lost 7 bases; unmatched junction nucleotides: 14. Here the CDR3 reads CASSQSTGQGEGTQYF. As DNA, the CDR3 is TGCGCCAGCAGCCAGTCGACCGGACAGGGGGAAGGGACCCAGTACTTC.

This chain connects TRBV27 to TRBJ1-1; D gene ambiguous. CDR1 MNHEY and CDR2 SMNVEV come from the germline V gene (reference sequence). CDR3 size: 13 residues. V was trimmed by 10 bases and J by 0 bases, leaving 12 bases between them. CDR3 in amino acids: CATRQVVNTEAFF. The CDR3 DNA sequence: TGTGCCACTAGGCAGGTTGTGAACACTGAAGCTTTCTTT.

J is TRBJ1-3 and V is TRBV2; 8 nucleotides match TRBD1. This CDR3 has 15 residues. CDR1 and CDR2 (germline): SNHLY, FYNNEI. The J segment lost 0 bases and the V segment lost 6 bases, leaving 4 bases of the junction unmatched. The DNA of the CDR3 is TGTGCCAGCAGGACAGGGGCTATCTCTGGAAACACCATATATTTT. Its protein is CASRTGAISGNTIYF.

The table lists this clone with a count of one. This sequence joins TRBV27 and TRBJ2-1, with D maybe TRBD2 (7 bases). The length of the CDR3 is 16 residues. Trimming left V 4 bases short and J 9 bases short, with 22 bases between. Looked up from germline, CDR1 is MNHEY and CDR2 is SMNVEV (reference sequence). The CDR3, as DNA: TGTGCCAGCAGTTACTTGGCCGGGGGGCATATTACTGAGCAGTTCTTC. The encoded protein is CASSYLAGGHITEQFF.

This sequence joins TRBV9 and TRBJ2-2; 9 nucleotides line up with TRBD1. Trimming removed 1 base from V and 5 bases from J; junction bases left unmatched: 3. The CDR3 covers 15 residues. Germline V CDR1 and CDR2: SGDLS, YYNGEE. CDR3 region: CASSVWTGATGELFF. The CDR3 coding sequence is TGTGCCAGCAGCGTATGGACAGGGGCTACCGGGGAGCTGTTTTTT.

Concerning this clone: The sample has other DNA sequences that encode this CDR3 too. V usage is TRBV7-9 and J usage is TRBJ2-7, with D maybe TRBD1 (6 bases). The CDR3 sequence is 14 residues long. The V gene lost 2 bases and the J gene lost 3 bases, with 11 bases spanning the gap. Germline lookup yields CDR1 SEHNR and CDR2 FQNEAQ (reference sequence). This chain's CDR3 is CASSLRDNSYEQYF. The CDR3 DNA sequence: TGTGCCAGCAGCTTAAGGGACAATAGCTACGAGCAGTACTTC.

The chain has TRBV14 and TRBJ2-1; either TRBD1 or TRBD2 may supply D (5 bases each). V lost 4 bases to trimming and J lost 8 bases, with 24 bases between them. This CDR3 comprises 17 residues. Looked up from germline, CDR1 is SGHDN and CDR2 is FVKESK. This CDR3 is CASSPMGDGARVYEQFF. CDR3 in DNA: TGTGCCAGCAGCCCCATGGGCGACGGGGCCCGAGTTTATGAGCAGTTCTTC.

The chain couples TRBV25-1 to TRBJ2-2; D is perhaps TRBD1 (6 bases). Germline V gene lookup returns CDR1 MGHDK and CDR2 SYGVNS. V lost 6 bases and J lost 2, with 10 bases in between. CDR3 length: 14 amino acids. CDR3 in amino acids: CASRGQPNTGELFF. CDR3 bases: TGTGCCAGCAGAGGACAGCCCAACACCGGGGAGCTGTTTTTT.

The chain recombines TRBV10-3 with TRBJ2-3; D unresolved. V lost 0 bases and J 2 bases, leaving 12 bases between the germline ends. This CDR3 contains 16 residues. Germline assignment: CDR1 ENHRY and CDR2 SYGVKD. Written as DNA, the CDR3 is TGTGCCATCAGTGAGTCGAATATAGCAGCCACAGATACGCAGTATTTT. This translates into CAISESNIAATDTQYF.

The V gene is TRBV5-4, the J gene TRBJ2-1; TRBD1 aligns across 7 bases. The CDR3 is made up of 12 amino acids. V gave up 6 bases and J gave up 6 bases; unmatched junction bases: 3. CDR1 is SGHNT, CDR2 YYREEE, per germline (reference sequence). CDR3 residues: CASTGTVNEQFF. The CDR3 bases are TGTGCCAGCACCGGGACAGTCAATGAGCAGTTCTTC.

The chain combines TRBV5-1 with TRBJ2-1; 7 nucleotides align to TRBD2. Per the germline V gene, CDR1 is SGHRS and CDR2 is YFSETQ. CDR3 length equals 17 residues. V dropped 0 bases and J dropped 0; count of bases not matched to a gene: 6. CDR3 region: CASSLVWRESSYNEQFF. The CDR3 DNA reads as TGCGCCAGCAGCTTGGTTTGGCGGGAGAGCTCCTACAATGAGCAGTTCTTC.

The chain employs TRBV14 and TRBJ1-2; D is ambiguous. Trimming removed 0 bases from V and 0 bases from J, with 8 bases in between. This CDR3 is built from 15 residues. Germline V lookup: CDR1 SGHDN, CDR2 FVKESK. CDR3 sequence: CASSQDSSANYGYTF. The CDR3 nucleotides are TGTGCCAGCAGCCAAGATAGTTCCGCTAACTATGGCTACACCTTC.

The gene calls are TRBV5-1 and TRBJ2-7; D assignment may be TRBD1 or TRBD2 (5 bases each). The CDR3 is made up of 13 amino acids. Germline CDR1 and CDR2: SGHRS and YFSETQ. Trimming pared 4 bases from V and 7 bases from J, leaving 15 bases between. CDR3 protein: CASSPRGGPEQYF. CDR3 nucleotide sequence: TGCGCCAGCAGCCCGAGGGGCGGCCCGGAGCAGTACTTC.

This clone came up once. This chain connects TRBV5-4 to TRBJ2-1, with a possible D match to TRBD1 (6 bases). The V gene lost 3 bases and the J gene lost 10 bases, with 14 bases spanning the gap. This CDR3 spans 13 amino acids. Germline CDR1 SGHNT, CDR2 YYREEE (reference sequence). CDR3 sequence (DNA): TGTGCCAGCAGCTCTACAGGGCTTGGGGAGCAGTTCTTC. The encoded protein is CASSSTGLGEQFF.

The gene calls are TRBV11-2 and TRBJ2-7; D is undetermined. Trimming cost V 1 base and J 5 bases, with 12 bases left between them. Germline V gene sequence: CDR1 SGHAT, CDR2 FQNNGV. This CDR3 spans 14 amino acids. Here the CDR3 DNA reads TGTGCCAGCAGCTTAGTAAGGTCCGTCCACGAGCAGTACTTC. Encoded protein: CASSLVRSVHEQYF.

This sequence joins TRBV11-2 and TRBJ2-1, with D possibly being TRBD1 (5 bases). The V and J ends lost 2 bases and 4 bases respectively, with 15 bases between them. CDR1 and CDR2 from the germline V gene are SGHAT and FQNNGV. There are 16 residues in the CDR3. The CDR3 DNA reads as TGTGCCAGCAGCTTATTTGGGGCAGGCGAATACAATGAGCAGTTCTTC. Encoded protein: CASSLFGAGEYNEQFF.

The rearrangement uses TRBV19 and TRBJ2-7; D may correspond to TRBD1 or TRBD2 (5 bases each). The germline gives CDR1 LNHDA, CDR2 SQIVND (reference sequence). V lost 10 bases and J 4 bases, leaving 32 bases between the germline ends. The CDR3 runs to 18 residues. CDR3 bases: TGTGCCACCCTCCCCGGACACTCCAGAAACGGGATTTTGTACGAGCAGTACTTC. Protein: CATLPGHSRNGILYEQYF.

The V and J genes are TRBV11-2 and TRBJ1-2; TRBD1 is a possible D gene (5 bases). Trimming cost V 4 bases and J 4 bases, with 13 bases left between them. Germline V lookup: CDR1 SGHAT, CDR2 FQNNGV. CDR3 size: 14 residues. Written as DNA, the CDR3 is TGTGCCAGCAGCTCCCAGGGCCATCTCTATGGCTACACCTTC. Amino acids: CASSSQGHLYGYTF.

As regards this clone: The identical CDR3 is also encoded by other nucleotide sequences in the sample. The chain joins TRBV9 to TRBJ1-1; D is perhaps TRBD1 (5 bases). CDR3 size: 13 residues. The V and J ends lost 0 bases and 5 bases respectively, with 8 bases between them. Germline CDR1 SGDLS, CDR2 YYNGEE. The CDR3: CASSVGGDTEAFF. The CDR3 DNA sequence: TGTGCCAGCAGCGTAGGAGGGGATACTGAAGCTTTCTTT.

The gene calls are TRBV9 and TRBJ1-5; 9 bases are a match to TRBD1. The CDR3 is 15 residues long. With 3 bases clipped from V and 4 bases from J, the junction kept 5 bases outside the gene matches. CDR1 SGDLS and CDR2 YYNGEE come from the germline V gene. The CDR3: CASSESGTGNQPQHF. DNA for the CDR3: TGTGCCAGCAGCGAGTCCGGGACAGGGAATCAGCCCCAGCATTTT.

This clone was seen a single time. This chain uses TRBV15 with TRBJ1-1; D may be TRBD1 (6 bases). V lost 4 bases and J lost 11, with 20 bases in between. The CDR3 extends over 14 amino acids. Per the germline V gene, CDR1 is LNHNV and CDR2 is YYDKDF (reference sequence). The CDR3 loop is CATSKRLGAFDAFF. CDR3 sequence (DNA): TGTGCCACCAGCAAAAGATTGGGGGCATTCGATGCTTTCTTT.